The clone carrying this T cell receptor beta chain was detected once. The record originates from a study of T cell changes during pregnancy in multiple sclerosis. Produced via immunoSEQ multiplex PCR; TCRdb's table is partial and in-frame only. The sample consists of about 53,000 clones, around nine tenths of them appearing once. CDR1 and CDR2 (germline): SGHTA, FQGTGA. Unmatched junction bases numbered 11, after V lost 6 bases and J lost 5 bases. This CDR3 region has 16 residues. This receptor was taken from a female donor with multiple sclerosis, enrolled in a pregnancy study. J is TRBJ2-3 and V is TRBV7-3, with TRBD2 identical over 10 bases. The source was CD4+ T cells from peripheral blood mononuclear cells, collected in the third trimester of pregnancy. CDR3 region: CASSFQGLAGEDTQYF. For the CDR3, the DNA is TGTGCCAGCAGTTTCCAGGGGCTAGCGGGGGAAGATACGCAGTATTTT.